These T cell receptor beta chains were read from a single sample in a study of beta chain features in type 1 diabetes. TCRdb keeps only in-frame clones here, not all; method: immunoSEQ multiplex PCR. The sample includes about 340,000 clones, about 13% of them seen just once. Sequencing input: naive CD4+ T cells from blood. The receptors stem from a woman younger than 30 with type 1 diabetes. The CDR3 runs from the conserved cysteine through the conserved F or W. A D gene is named only where the DNA matches it firmly. Not all rows give a size; the values are once, few, many and, for expanded clones, a class.

TRBV4-1,TRBJ2-5,NA,NA,TGCGCCAGCAGCCAGGGAGTATTGGAGACCCAGTACTTC,CASSQGVLETQYF
TRBV6-1,TRBJ2-1,NA,TRBD2,TGTGCCAGCAGTGCCGGGACTAGCGGTTACAATGAGCAGTTCTTC,CASSAGTSGYNEQFF
TRBV10-3,TRBJ2-1,NA,TRBD2,TGTGCCATCAGTGGTAGCGGGAGGGAGTATGAGCAGTTCTTC,CAISGSGREYEQFF
TRBV5-1,TRBJ1-2,few,TRBD1,TGCGCCAGCAGCCCGGGACAGAGCTATGGCTACACCTTC,CASSPGQSYGYTF
TRBV2,TRBJ1-1,few,NA,TGTGCCAGCAGTGTTACGCAGGACACTGAAGCTTTCTTT,CASSVTQDTEAFF
TRBV7-9,TRBJ2-3,NA,NA,TGTGCCAGCAGCTTACAAAGCACAGATACGCAGTATTTT,CASSLQSTDTQYF
TRBV7-3,TRBJ1-3,NA,NA,TGTGCCAGCAGCCCAGGGTTGACTGGAAACACCATATATTTT,CASSPGLTGNTIYF
TRBV11-3,TRBJ1-3,NA,NA,TGTGCCAGCAGCTTACGGGCAGGGGCCTCTGGAAACACCATATATTTT,CASSLRAGASGNTIYF
TRBV5-1,TRBJ1-4,NA,NA,TGCGCCAGCAGCACGTTTCAGGGGACTAATGAAAAACTGTTTTTT,CASSTFQGTNEKLFF
TRBV7-3,TRBJ2-1,few,TRBD2,TGTGCCAGCAGCCGGGGACTAGCGGTTAACAATGAGCAGTTCTTC,CASSRGLAVNNEQFF
TRBV7-2,TRBJ2-1,NA,NA,TGTGCCAGCAGCGTGATACAGGGCCGGCGGCCCAATGAGCAGTTCTTC,CASSVIQGRRPNEQFF
TRBV4-1,TRBJ2-5,NA,NA,TGCGCCAGCAGCCAATGGGCCGACATATTGGAGACCCAGTACTTC,CASSQWADILETQYF
TRBV5-1,TRBJ2-1,NA,TRBD2,TGCGCCAGCAGCTCCCTAAGCGGGAGGGCCGTCGATGAGCAGTTCTTC,CASSSLSGRAVDEQFF
TRBV28,TRBJ2-1,NA,TRBD2,TGTGCCAGCAGTTTCCTAGCGGGAAAGTCTGGTGAGCAGTTCTTC,CASSFLAGKSGEQFF
TRBV28,TRBJ2-7,few,TRBD1,TGTGCCAGCAGTTCTCCGGACAGGGCGTACGAGCAGTACTTC,CASSSPDRAYEQYF
TRBV14,TRBJ1-1,NA,NA,TGTGCCAGCAGCCGACCGGGATCGATGAACACTGAAGCTTTCTTT,CASSRPGSMNTEAFF
TRBV27,TRBJ2-3,NA,NA,TGTGCCAGCAGTTTATCCACGGGTCTGGATACGCAGTATTTT,CASSLSTGLDTQYF
TRBV9,TRBJ1-3,few,NA,TGTGCCAGCAGCGTCGGAGAGCCGGGAAACACCATATATTTT,CASSVGEPGNTIYF
TRBV7-9,TRBJ2-2,NA,TRBD1,TGTGCCAACCGCCCCCGGGACAGGCTCACCGGGGAGCTGTTTTTT,CANRPRDRLTGELFF
TRBV18,TRBJ2-6,NA,NA,TGTGCCAGCTCACGGTGGGGCGCAGATGGGCCCAACGTCCTGACTTTC,CASSRWGADGPNVLTF
TRBV19,TRBJ1-2,NA,TRBD1,TGTGCCAGTAGTAACCCGGGACAGGGCTTCTATGGCTACACCTTC,CASSNPGQGFYGYTF
TRBV19,TRBJ2-1,few,TRBD1,TGTGCCAGCTCGGGACAGGGGGCAAGCGGGAGGACCAGCTTCTCCTACAATGAGCAGTTCTTC,CASSGQGASGRTSFSYNEQFF
TRBV15,TRBJ2-1,NA,TRBD2,TGTGCCACCAGCAGAGATAGGAGTCTAGCGGGAGCTCTCGAGCAGTTCTTC,CATSRDRSLAGALEQFF
TRBV5-1,TRBJ2-7,few,TRBD1,TGCGCCAGCAGCTTGGGGGACAGGGGACCCTTCCACGAGCAGTACTTC,CASSLGDRGPFHEQYF
TRBV29-1,TRBJ2-3,NA,TRBD2,TGCAGCGTTGGAGGGACTAGCGGGAGGGGGGGAGATACGCAGTATTTT,CSVGGTSGRGGDTQYF
TRBV29-1,TRBJ2-2,NA,TRBD2,TGCAGCGTCGGAGGACTAGCGGGAACCCCGAACACCGGGGAGCTGTTTTTT,CSVGGLAGTPNTGELFF
TRBV28,TRBJ2-5,few,NA,TGTGCCAGCAGTCGACAGGAGTACCAAGAGACCCAGTACTTC,CASSRQEYQETQYF
TRBV18,TRBJ2-1,NA,TRBD2,TGTGCCAGCTCACCAACCGGGACTAGCCCACCCAATGAGCAGTTCTTC,CASSPTGTSPPNEQFF
TRBV20-1,TRBJ1-2,NA,NA,TGCAGTGCTAGAGGTTCCGGTGGCTACACCTTC,CSARGSGGYTF
TRBV2,TRBJ1-1,NA,TRBD1,TGTGCCAGGGCGGACAGGGGGGCCCCGAACACTGAAGCTTTCTTT,CARADRGAPNTEAFF
TRBV15,TRBJ2-7,NA,TRBD2,TGTGCCACCAGCAGAGTGGCTAGCGGGAGCGCTAGCTCCTACGAGCAGTACTTC,CATSRVASGSASSYEQYF
TRBV14,TRBJ2-1,NA,TRBD2,TGTGCCAGCAGGGGAGCGGGGAGCTCCTACAATGAGCAGTTCTTC,CASRGAGSSYNEQFF
TRBV7-9,TRBJ2-5,NA,NA,TGTGCCAGCACATACGGGACATCCCAAGAGACCCAGTACTTC,CASTYGTSQETQYF
TRBV7-9,TRBJ1-2,few,NA,TGTGCCAGCAGTTTACAGGGTGCCTATGGCTACACCTTC,CASSLQGAYGYTF
TRBV4-3,TRBJ2-1,few,TRBD2,TGCGCCAGCAGCCCCTGGGGCGGCGGGAGGGACAATGAGCAGTTCTTC,CASSPWGGGRDNEQFF
TRBV7-2,TRBJ2-3,NA,TRBD2,TGTGCCAGCCGGGTAGCGGGAGGTTCAGATACGCAGTATTTT,CASRVAGGSDTQYF
TRBV5-1,TRBJ1-2,NA,NA,TGCGCCAGCAGCTCCAAGAGCGACAGAGCCTATGGCTACACCTTC,CASSSKSDRAYGYTF
TRBV7-2,TRBJ1-5,few,NA,TGTGCCAGCAGCTTAAACTCCGGGACACGATATCAGCCCCAGCATTTT,CASSLNSGTRYQPQHF
TRBV6-5,TRBJ1-1,NA,TRBD1,TGTGCCAGCAGTTACTCGGGACAGTCGAACACTGAAGCTTTCTTT,CASSYSGQSNTEAFF
TRBV7-9,TRBJ1-2,NA,NA,TGTGCCAGCAGCTTAGACCTGGCGGGGAACTATGGCTACACCTTC,CASSLDLAGNYGYTF
TRBV4-3,TRBJ1-5,NA,NA,TGCGCCAGCAGCTTAGGCAGGTTAAATCAGCCCCAGCATTTT,CASSLGRLNQPQHF
TRBV7-3,TRBJ2-2,NA,NA,TGTGCCAGCAGCCGGACAGATCCGAACACCGGGGAGCTGTTTTTT,CASSRTDPNTGELFF
TRBV19,TRBJ2-1,NA,TRBD2,TGTGCCAGTGGGGGGGGAGCGCAATCCTCCTACAATGAGCAGTTCTTC,CASGGGAQSSYNEQFF
TRBV7-9,TRBJ2-1,NA,NA,TGTGCCAGCAGCGCTACGAGGGGGAGCTCCTACAATGAGCAGTTCTTC,CASSATRGSSYNEQFF
TRBV19,TRBJ1-1,few,NA,TGTGCCAGTAGTGGAGGGAGGGCGATCCTTTTGAACACTGAAGCTTTCTTT,CASSGGRAILLNTEAFF
TRBV11-2,TRBJ2-2,NA,NA,TGTGCCAGCAGCTTGTCCGGGACATTCCCCGGGGAGCTGTTTTTT,CASSLSGTFPGELFF
TRBV12-5,TRBJ2-5,few,TRBD2,TGTGCTAGTGGGACGGGGGGGATGGAGACCCAGTACTTC,CASGTGGMETQYF
TRBV6-5,TRBJ2-2,NA,NA,TGTGCCAGCAGTTATACGGGTTTTAACACCGGGGAGCTGTTTTTT,CASSYTGFNTGELFF
TRBV18,TRBJ2-1,NA,TRBD2,TGTGCCAGCTCACCACCGGGAGGGAGCGGGAGTGGCAATGAGCAGTTCTTC,CASSPPGGSGSGNEQFF
TRBV7-2,TRBJ2-2,few,NA,TGTGCCAGCAGCTTACAGACGGGGAACACCGGGGAGCTGTTTTTT,CASSLQTGNTGELFF